A single sample is the source of the 30 T cell receptor beta chains below, sequenced in a study of tumor and adjacent non-tumor tissue in lung cancer. The template was RNA from unsorted bulk tissue. TCRbeta libraries were built with three rounds of nested PCR, modified from ARM-PCR. TCRdb re-derived calls from the multiplex PCR reads in MiXCR, one entry per CDR3 protein. The sample shows approximately 76,000 distinct CDR3 sequences, 55% to 70% of them seen only once. Sequenced sample: lung tumor tissue. These receptors all stem from a woman in her 70s with non-small cell lung cancer.

Points on this clonotype: A much more abundant neighbour one base away suggests this may be a read error. DNA for the CDR3: TGCAATGCTAGAGTGCCCGTTGTAGCGGGAGTTAGCTACGAGCAGTACTTC. Protein: CNARVPVVAGVSYEQYF. The rearrangement links TRBV20-1 to TRBJ2-7, with 9 bases lining up with TRBD2. This CDR3 spans 17 amino acids. CDR1 and CDR2 from the germline V gene are DFQATT and SNEGSKA (reference sequence).

As to this clonotype: An end of the junction does not agree with germline; a read error may underlie this. The chain employs TRBV6-5 and TRBJ2-1; D remains ambiguous. Germline-derived CDR1 and CDR2 are MNHEY and SVGAGI. This CDR3 is 12 amino acids long. The DNA for the CDR3 is TGTGCCAGCAGTTACCCGAGGAATGAGCGGTTCTTC. It specifies CASSYPRNERFF.

Points on this clonotype: A much larger clone differs from this one at a single base, so this may be a read error. The CDR3 ends on some other residue instead of the conserved phenylalanine or tryptophan, so this is likely a read error. This sequence joins TRBV28 and TRBJ1-4; perhaps TRBD1 as D (6 bases). V was cut by 6 bases and J by 4 bases, with 15 bases left in between. This CDR3 is 15 amino acids long. The germline gives CDR1 MDHEN, CDR2 SYDVKM. CDR3 loop: CASSSQGSGNEKLFL. CDR3 DNA sequence: TGTGCCAGCAGCTCCCAGGGGTCGGGTAATGAAAAACTGTTTTTA.

This rearrangement joins TRBV11-3 to TRBJ2-1, with D perhaps TRBD2 (6 bases). CDR3 size: 15 residues. The germline V gene encodes CDR1 SGHNT and CDR2 YENEEA. CDR3 DNA: TGTTCCATCAGCTTAGCTATCGGGAGCTACAATGAGCAGTTCTTC. This translates into CSISLAIGSYNEQFF. The full variable domain, with the rest looked up from reference TRBV11-3 and TRBJ2-1, is EAGVVQSPRYKIIEKKQPVAFWCNPISGHNTLYWYLQNLGQGPELLIRYENEEAVDDSQLPKDRFSAERLKGVDSTLKIQPAELGDSAVYLCSISLAIGSYNEQFFGPGTRLTVL.

As for this clonotype: This is likely a read error, given that the CDR3 carries no conserved phenylalanine or tryptophan at its end. The V call is TRBV6-2 or TRBV6-3, the J call TRBJ1-1; D not resolved. CDR1 is MNHEY and CDR2 is SVGEGT in the germline V gene. The V end lost 5 bases, the J end lost 4 bases, and 17 bases lay between the germline ends. The CDR3 contains 15 residues. As DNA, the CDR3 is TGTGCCAGCAGTAACCATGTAGGGTTCACCACTGAAGCTTTCTCT. Translated, it gives CASSNHVGFTTEAFS.

Worth noting for this clonotype: This clone may be a read error of a much larger clone one base away. The CDR3 spells CVSSLEQVNTEAFF. CDR3 nucleotides: TGTGTCAGCAGCTTGGAACAGGTGAACACTGAAGCTTTCTTT. The genes are TRBV5-4 and TRBJ1-1, with a weak D call TRBD1 (5 bases). Germline V gives CDR1 SGHNT, CDR2 YYREEE (reference sequence). This CDR3 spans 14 amino acids.

This clonotype is a singleton in its sample. Being one base from a much bigger clone, this may be a read error. The chain joins TRBV20-1 to TRBJ1-1; D call uncertain. Trimming stripped 6 bases from V and 5 bases from J, with 16 bases between. The CDR3 loop spans 13 amino acids. The germline V gene encodes CDR1 DFQATT and CDR2 SNEGSKA (reference sequence). CDR3 region: CSALGEGGTEAFF. In DNA, the CDR3 is TGCAGTGCCCTTGGAGAGGGAGGGACTGAAGCTTTCTTT.

The chain links TRBV6-1 to TRBJ2-3, with D perhaps matching TRBD2 (5 bases). The CDR3 is 15 residues long. Germline lookup yields CDR1 MNHNS and CDR2 SASEGT. The CDR3 is CVIMDQAAYTDTQYF. The CDR3 DNA is TGTGTCATTATGGACCAAGCGGCCTACACAGATACGCAGTATTTT.

There are many counts of this clonotype. The CDR3, as DNA: TGTGCCACCAGAGGTTCTGGAGCGGGGAACACCGGGGAGCTGTTTTTT. Protein sequence: CATRGSGAGNTGELFF. The chain carries TRBV24-1 and TRBJ2-2, with D perhaps matching TRBD2 (6 bases). Germline CDR1 reads KGHDR; CDR2 reads SFDVKD. The CDR3 sequence is 16 residues long. V was trimmed by 7 bases and J by 1 base, leaving 15 bases between them.

The chain employs TRBV4-2 and TRBJ2-7; a possible D gene is TRBD1 (9 bases). Trimming left V 0 bases short and J 7 bases short, with 22 bases between. The CDR3 extends over 17 amino acids. Germline assignment: CDR1 LGHNA and CDR2 YNFKEQ. The CDR3 DNA reads TGTGCCAGCAGCCAAGACCCGGGAGGGACAGGGCTAATTGAGCAGTACTTC. This codes for CASSQDPGGTGLIEQYF.

As regards this clonotype: A clone one base away is much larger, so this may be a read error. This sequence joins TRBV7-9 and TRBJ1-2; D gene unclear. CDR1 and CDR2 from the germline V gene are SEHNR and FQNEAQ (reference sequence). The CDR3 sequence is 13 residues long. CDR3 residues: CASSGWADYDYTF. The DNA for the CDR3 is TGTGCCAGCAGTGGGTGGGCGGACTATGACTACACCTTC.

A word on this clonotype: The junction and the germline gene differ at one end; a read error may be behind it. V usage is TRBV6-5 and J usage is TRBJ2-2; D could derive from TRBD1 or TRBD2 (5 bases each). The CDR3 has 12 residues. The germline V gene encodes CDR1 MNHEY and CDR2 SVGAGI. The CDR3 reads CACSWGPRELFF. The CDR3 DNA sequence: TGTGCCTGCAGTTGGGGACCCAGGGAGCTGTTTTTT.

Concerning this clonotype itself: A read error may produce the germline difference seen at one junction end. The J gene is TRBJ2-7, the V gene TRBV6-5; TRBD1 matches 10 bases. Per germline, CDR1 MNHEY and CDR2 SVGAGI. This CDR3 is built from 14 residues. The CDR3 reads CARSPGTGAYEQYF. The DNA for the CDR3 is TGTGCCCGCAGTCCAGGGACAGGGGCCTACGAGCAGTACTTC.

A note on this clonotype: This is likely a read error, given that the CDR3 carries no conserved phenylalanine or tryptophan at its end. The genes are TRBV11-1 and TRBJ2-1; 7 nucleotides line up with TRBD2. This CDR3 comprises 14 residues. The germline V gene encodes CDR1 SGHAT and CDR2 FQDESV (reference sequence). CDR3 bases: TGTGCCAACAGCTTAGAGGGAGGGCCTTATGAGCAGTTCTTA. Amino acids: CANSLEGGPYEQFL.

On this clonotype: The junction departs from the called germline gene at one end, perhaps through a read error. The chain combines TRBV12-3 or TRBV12-4 with TRBJ2-5, with D tentatively TRBD1 or TRBD2 (6 bases each). The CDR3 totals 15 residues. Written as DNA, the CDR3 is TGTGCCAGCAGCTTACAGGGACTCCCACAAGAGACCCGGTACTTC. As protein: CASSLQGLPQETRYF.

The V call is TRBV12-3 or TRBV12-4, the J call TRBJ2-1; the D is unclear. Trimming cost V 2 bases and J 8 bases, with 10 bases left between them. The CDR3 consists of 13 residues. This chain's CDR3 is CASSLSPFDEQFF. CDR3 nucleotide sequence: TGTGCCAGCAGTTTATCCCCCTTTGATGAGCAGTTCTTC.

This clonotype was observed once. The junction departs from the called germline gene at one end, perhaps through a read error. In DNA, the CDR3 is TGCGCCAGCGGCCAAAACCGGGACGGATCCTACGAGCAGAACTTC. It specifies CASGQNRDGSYEQNF. J is TRBJ2-7 and V is TRBV4-1, with D possibly being TRBD1 or TRBD2 (5 bases each). This CDR3 comprises 15 residues. Germline V gene lookup returns CDR1 MGHRA and CDR2 YSYEKL.

Remarks on this clonotype: A much larger clone lies one base from this, so it may be a read error. CDR3 in amino acids: CSGFVITDAFF. CDR3 DNA: TGCAGTGGGTTCGTAATAACTGATGCTTTCTTT. This chain connects TRBV20-1 to TRBJ1-1; D call uncertain. Germline V gene sequence: CDR1 DFQATT, CDR2 SNEGSKA (reference sequence). This CDR3 is 11 amino acids long.

This clonotype was recorded many times. This chain links TRBV15 with TRBJ2-1, with a possible D match to TRBD2 (5 bases). The germline V and J ends were trimmed by 0 bases and 10 bases, with 10 bases remaining between them. Per the germline V gene, CDR1 is LNHNV and CDR2 is YYDKDF (reference sequence). CDR3 length: 13 residues. In DNA, the CDR3 is TGTGCCACCAGCAGAGATAGGCGGGCCGAGCAGTTCTTC. This gives the protein CATSRDRRAEQFF.

This clonotype was seen repeatedly, ten times or more. The rearrangement joins TRBV24-1 to TRBJ2-7; D may correspond to TRBD1 or TRBD2 (5 bases each). Trimming took 3 bases from V and 1 from J, leaving 9 bases between them. The CDR3 is 14 residues long. The germline CDR1 and CDR2 sequences are KGHDR and SFDVKD. DNA for the CDR3: TGTGCCACCAGTGATCGGGACGGATCCTACGAGCAGTACTTC. As protein: CATSDRDGSYEQYF.

This clonotype was observed at least ten times. This chain links TRBV6-2 or TRBV6-3 with TRBJ2-3; TRBD2 matches 10 bases. Germline V gives CDR1 MNHEY, CDR2 SVGEGT. The CDR3 length is 17 residues. V shed 2 bases, J shed 0 bases, and the junction held 5 bases outside the gene matches. The DNA for the CDR3 is TGTGCCAGCAGTTACGCCACTAGCGGGACTAGCACAGATACGCAGTATTTT. This codes for CASSYATSGTSTDTQYF.

The V call is TRBV12-3 or TRBV12-4, the J call TRBJ2-5; D unresolved. Trimming left V 7 bases short and J 2 bases short, with 14 bases between. The CDR3 is made up of 14 amino acids. In DNA form, the CDR3 reads TGTGCCAGCAATACTTCTGGGCGGCAAGAGACCCAGTACTTC. It specifies CASNTSGRQETQYF.

The chain combines TRBV29-1 with TRBJ1-2, with 8 nucleotides matching TRBD1. The CDR3 has 15 amino acids. CDR1 and CDR2 from the germline V gene are SQVTM and ANQGSEA. V trimming: 3 bases; J trimming: 10 bases; junction bases outside the gene matches: 16. CDR3 sequence reads: CSVEGDRRNNCDYTF. Here the CDR3 DNA reads TGCAGCGTTGAGGGGGACAGGCGAAATAACTGTGACTACACCTTC.

On this clonotype itself: A read error may be the cause here, since a much bigger clone is one base away. V usage is TRBV7-9 and J usage is TRBJ1-4, with TRBD1 identical over 7 bases. Germline assignment: CDR1 SEHNR and CDR2 FQNEAQ (reference sequence). The CDR3 sequence is 13 residues long. CDR3 in amino acids: CVSNYDRAEKLFF. The CDR3 DNA follows: TGTGTCAGCAACTACGACAGGGCTGAAAAACTGTTTTTT.

Concerning this clonotype: A much larger clone lies a single base off, so this may be a read error. The chain joins TRBV19 to TRBJ2-1, with D possibly being TRBD2 (5 bases). Germline assignment: CDR1 LNHDA and CDR2 SQIVND (reference sequence). This CDR3 has 13 amino acids. V was clipped by 5 bases and J by 8 bases, with 13 bases between them. CDR3 sequence reads: CASSFSGIDEQFF. The CDR3 DNA reads TGTGCCAGTAGTTTCTCGGGGATCGATGAGCAGTTCTTC.

The chain employs TRBV12-3 or TRBV12-4 and TRBJ1-1; D is unclear. Trimming shortened V by 7 bases and J by 7 bases, and 19 bases separated the two germline ends. This CDR3 is built from 14 residues. In DNA, the CDR3 is TGTGCCAGCACCCGTAATGCGGTTGGCATTGAAGCTTTCTTT. Its translation is CASTRNAVGIEAFF.

Only a few counts were recorded for this clonotype. A much larger clone differs from this one at a single base, so this may be a read error. The J gene is TRBJ1-2, the V gene TRBV7-2; no reliable D call. The CDR3 sequence is 14 residues long. V shed 5 bases and J shed 8 bases, with 18 bases lying between them. The germline gives CDR1 SGHTA, CDR2 FQGNSA. The CDR3 here is CASSPGSSLRGYTF. For the CDR3, the DNA is TGTGCCAGCAGCCCCGGTTCCTCTCTTCGAGGCTACACCTTC.

The rearrangement links TRBV6-5 to TRBJ2-1; 8 positions agree with TRBD1. Looked up from germline, CDR1 is MNHEY and CDR2 is SVGAGI. The CDR3 consists of 14 residues. Unmatched junction bases numbered 9, after V lost 6 bases and J lost 8 bases. CDR3 in amino acids: CASRRQGNHDEQFF. The CDR3, as DNA: TGTGCCAGCAGAAGACAGGGGAACCACGATGAGCAGTTCTTC.

As for this clonotype: One end of the junction does not line up with germline, which may come from a read error. V usage is TRBV10-3 and J usage is TRBJ2-3; 8 bases are a match to TRBD2. In germline, CDR1 is ENHRY, CDR2 SYGVKD. The CDR3 totals 16 residues. The CDR3 bases are TGTGTCATCAGTGATTATGACGGGAGGGGCACAGATACGCAGTATTTT. This gives the protein CVISDYDGRGTDTQYF.

Comment on this clonotype: Compared with germline, one end of the junction differs, possibly owing to a read error. This chain uses TRBV29-1 with TRBJ1-2; D remains ambiguous. The CDR3 consists of 12 residues. Germline V gene data show CDR1 as SQVTM and CDR2 as ANQGSEA. The CDR3 sequence: CSVLRYYYGYTF. For the CDR3, the DNA is TGCAGCGTGCTCCGGTATTACTATGGCTACACGTTC.